The 17 T cell receptor beta chains in this list originate from one sample, sequenced in a study of blood T cell repertoires in COVID-19. Assay used: immunoSEQ multiplex PCR; TCRdb lists only in-frame clones, some missing. The sample lists under 200,000 clones, over 70% occurring once. The sample consisted of peripheral blood. These receptors were obtained from a woman older than 75 with active or convalescent COVID-19.

The chain couples TRBV19 to TRBJ1-1; D not certain. Trimming took 7 bases from V and 1 from J, leaving 13 bases between them. In germline, CDR1 is LNHDA, CDR2 SQIVND (reference sequence). This CDR3 has 14 residues. The CDR3 sequence: CASIFRSKNTEAFF. CDR3 nucleotides: TGTGCCAGTATCTTCAGGTCAAAGAACACTGAAGCTTTCTTT.

The chain carries TRBV19 and TRBJ1-2; no firm D call. The germline gives CDR1 LNHDA, CDR2 SQIVND (reference sequence). V shed 9 bases and J shed 4 bases, with 21 bases lying between them. CDR3 length: 15 amino acids. The DNA of the CDR3 is TGTGCCAGCGCTTCACCAGGCGGGAAGGTCTATGGCTACACCTTC. This encodes CASASPGGKVYGYTF.

The chain couples TRBV7-3 to TRBJ2-1; D possibly corresponds to TRBD1 (5 bases). Germline V gene data show CDR1 as SGHTA and CDR2 as FQGTGA. The CDR3 is 12 residues long. V gave up 4 bases and J gave up 8 bases, with 9 bases separating them. CDR3 sequence: CASSWLGDEQFF. In DNA form, the CDR3 reads TGTGCCAGCAGCTGGCTAGGGGATGAGCAGTTCTTC.

The chain links TRBV4-2 to TRBJ1-2, with 7 bases matching TRBD1. This CDR3 spans 15 amino acids. Germline assignment: CDR1 LGHNA and CDR2 YNFKEQ. With 3 bases clipped from V and 2 bases from J, the junction kept 6 bases outside the gene matches. The CDR3 loop is CASSHTGVSNYGYTF. The CDR3 DNA follows: TGTGCCAGCAGCCACACAGGGGTATCAAACTATGGCTACACCTTC.

DNA of the CDR3: TGTGCCAGCAGTCCCCGCGGGGGGGACGAGCAGTACTTC. Its translation: CASSPRGGDEQYF. The rearrangement uses TRBV27 and TRBJ2-7; 9 nucleotides align to TRBD2. J was trimmed by 5 bases and V by 5 bases; bases with no gene match: 4. Germline V CDR1 and CDR2: MNHEY, SMNVEV (reference sequence). CDR3 length equals 13 residues.

The V and J genes are TRBV5-1 and TRBJ2-7, with 8 bases matching TRBD1. CDR1 SGHRS and CDR2 YFSETQ come from the germline V gene. V was clipped by 3 bases and J by 5 bases; unmatched bases: 7. This CDR3 spans 14 amino acids. DNA of the CDR3: TGCGCCAGCAGCTCTTACCAGGGGGCGAACGAGCAGTACTTC. This encodes CASSSYQGANEQYF.

CDR3 nucleotide sequence: TGTGCCAGCAGCCAAGGAGGCGGAACAGGGGTTAACTATGGCTACACCTTC. This translates into CASSQGGGTGVNYGYTF. The chain has TRBV3-1 (or the pseudogene TRBV3-2) and TRBJ1-2; 7 bases fit TRBD1. CDR3 size: 17 residues. V trimming: 1 base; J trimming: 1 base; junction bases outside the gene matches: 9. The germline V gene encodes CDR1 LGHDT and CDR2 YNNKEL (reference sequence).

The V call is TRBV28, the J call TRBJ2-2; 11 bases agree with TRBD2. J was trimmed by 3 bases and V by 3 bases; bases with no gene match: 15. CDR3 length: 20 residues. The V gene's germline CDR1 is MDHEN and CDR2 SYDVKM. The CDR3 DNA reads as TGTGCCAGCAGTTTCCGGTTGCTAGCGGGGGGCCGAAGGGACACCGGGGAGCTGTTTTTT. Residues: CASSFRLLAGGRRDTGELFF.

The J gene is TRBJ2-1, the V gene TRBV5-1; D unresolved. The V end lost 0 bases, the J end lost 9 bases, and 13 bases lay between the germline ends. Germline V CDR1 and CDR2: SGHRS, YFSETQ. The CDR3 extends over 14 amino acids. This CDR3 is CASSLAVTGGEQFF. The DNA for the CDR3 is TGCGCCAGCAGCTTGGCTGTTACGGGTGGTGAGCAGTTCTTC. Full variable domain (remainder filled in from reference TRBV5-1 and TRBJ2-1): KAGVTQTPRYLIKTRGQQVTLSCSPISGHRSVSWYQQTPGQGLQFLFEYFSETQRNKGNFPGRFSGRQFSNSRSEMNVSTLELGDSALYLCASSLAVTGGEQFFGPGTRLTVL.

This clone was counted a single time. The chain couples TRBV6-5 to TRBJ1-1, with TRBD1 identical over 8 bases. V shed 4 bases, J shed 0 bases, and the junction held 4 bases outside the gene matches. The CDR3 is 15 residues long. CDR1 is MNHEY and CDR2 is SVGAGI in the germline V gene. CDR3 nucleotide sequence: TGTGCCAGCAGTTCCTCGGGACAGGTGAACACTGAAGCTTTCTTT. Amino acids: CASSSSGQVNTEAFF.

V gene TRBV5-4 combines with J gene TRBJ2-3; TRBD2 might be the D (5 bases). The V gene's germline CDR1 is SGHNT and CDR2 YYREEE (reference sequence). The CDR3 extends over 15 amino acids. V dropped 3 bases and J dropped 4 bases, with 15 bases sitting between them. CDR3 sequence reads: CASSSLLGAADTQYF. CDR3 sequence (DNA): TGTGCCAGCAGCTCCTTACTAGGAGCAGCAGATACGCAGTATTTT.

Points on this clone: At one boundary the junction diverges from the germline segment, which might be a read error. This rearrangement joins TRBV5-1 to TRBJ1-1, with 10 bases identical to TRBD1. CDR3 length equals 15 residues. The germline V gene encodes CDR1 SGHRS and CDR2 YFSETQ. The CDR3 spells CPSTRQGAMNTEAFF. The CDR3 DNA follows: TGCCCCAGCACACGACAGGGGGCGATGAACACTGAAGCTTTCTTT.

The chain is built from TRBV18 and TRBJ2-7; D perhaps matches TRBD1 (5 bases). The CDR3 sequence is 13 residues long. Germline loops: CDR1 KGHSH, CDR2 LQKENI. V was shortened by 1 base and J by 7 bases, with 11 bases between the two germline ends. CDR3 in DNA: TGTGCCAGCTCACCACTAGTTAGGGGAGAGCAGTACTTC. Translation gives CASSPLVRGEQYF.

The chain links TRBV6-1 to TRBJ1-1, with D unclear. The CDR3 covers 17 residues. Germline V gene sequence: CDR1 MNHNS, CDR2 SASEGT. Trimming stripped 2 bases from V and 3 bases from J, with 19 bases between. CDR3 DNA sequence: TGTGCCAGCAGTGAAACGGCAGCGGGGTTTGTCTACACTGAAGCTTTCTTT. Residues: CASSETAAGFVYTEAFF.

V and J are TRBV27 and TRBJ2-2; the D gene is possibly TRBD2 (6 bases). Germline-derived CDR1 and CDR2 are MNHEY and SMNVEV (reference sequence). The CDR3 is made up of 17 amino acids. The V end lost 3 bases, the J end lost 6 bases, and 20 bases lay between the germline ends. The CDR3 protein is CASSFVSERGWSGELFF. In DNA form, the CDR3 reads TGTGCCAGCAGTTTTGTTTCAGAACGGGGGTGGTCCGGGGAGCTGTTTTTT.

The chain has TRBV29-1 and TRBJ2-7; the D gene is possibly TRBD1 (6 bases). Trimming shortened V by 7 bases and J by 2 bases, and 15 bases separated the two germline ends. CDR1 and CDR2 from the germline V gene are SQVTM and ANQGSEA. This CDR3 is built from 13 residues. Here the CDR3 reads CSGRIGGPYEQYF. In nucleotides, the CDR3 is TGCAGCGGCCGAATAGGGGGTCCCTACGAGCAGTACTTC.

This clone was counted a single time. This chain links TRBV5-1 with TRBJ1-1; D gene uncertain. V was cut by 5 bases and J by 3 bases, with 5 bases left in between. The CDR3 spans 11 residues. Germline CDR1 is SGHRS and CDR2 is YFSETQ. As DNA, the CDR3 is TGCGCCAGCAGGAGGGACACTGAAGCTTTCTTT. Its translation: CASRRDTEAFF.